Sequencing of this T cell receptor (beta chain) was carried out in a study of blood T cell repertoires in COVID-19. Data came from immunoSEQ multiplex PCR; TCRdb stores just in-frame clones and leaves some out. The data hold approximately 140,000 clones, with 86% observed a single time. Sequenced: peripheral blood. This receptor was identified in a man aged 70-80 years with acute or convalescent COVID-19.

The CDR3 reads CASSKEERERADTQYF. CDR3 nucleotide sequence: TGTGCCAGCAGCAAAGAAGAGCGGGAGCGGGCAGATACGCAGTATTTT. The chain joins TRBV21-1 to TRBJ2-3; whether TRBD2, the table's D call, matches the DNA was not checked. TRBV21-1 is designated a pseudogene. CDR3 size: 16 residues.